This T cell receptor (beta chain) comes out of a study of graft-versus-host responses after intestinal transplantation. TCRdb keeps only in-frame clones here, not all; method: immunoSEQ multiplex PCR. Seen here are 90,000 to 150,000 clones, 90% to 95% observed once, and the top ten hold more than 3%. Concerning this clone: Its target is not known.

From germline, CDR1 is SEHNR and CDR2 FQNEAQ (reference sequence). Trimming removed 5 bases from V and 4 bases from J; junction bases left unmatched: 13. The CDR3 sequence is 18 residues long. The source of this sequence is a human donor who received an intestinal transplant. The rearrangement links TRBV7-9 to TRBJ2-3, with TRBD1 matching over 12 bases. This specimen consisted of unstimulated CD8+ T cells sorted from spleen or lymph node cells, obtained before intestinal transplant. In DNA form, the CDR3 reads TGTGCCAGCAGCCCTGTCCCGGGACAGGGGGCTGGGGCAGATACGCAGTATTTT. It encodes CASSPVPGQGAGADTQYF.